This entry lists 20 T cell receptor beta chains sequenced from one sample in a study of T cells in Graves' hyperthyroidism and ophthalmopathy. Amplified TCR beta CDR3 regions came from RNA transcripts. With the HTBI primer set, the TCR CDR3 went through a first round of RT-PCR. TCRdb analysed the multiplex PCR reads with MiXCR anew, one entry per CDR3 protein. Of fewer than 650,000 distinct CDR3 sequences detected, about 46% appear once; the ten largest clones hold about 43%. Sequencing was carried out using peripheral blood or thyroid tissue (not recorded which). These receptors were obtained from an adult woman with Graves' disease, either hyperthyroidism or ophthalmopathy (not recorded which).

The gene calls are TRBV15 and TRBJ1-5, with a tentative D call TRBD1 (6 bases). CDR3 size: 14 residues. V dropped 9 bases and J dropped 7 bases, with 19 bases sitting between them. CDR1 LNHNV and CDR2 YYDKDF come from the germline V gene (reference sequence). The CDR3 DNA reads TGTGCCACTTCCCGGGACACGAAAATACAGCCCCAGCATTTT. Encoded protein: CATSRDTKIQPQHF. Full variable domain (outside the CDR3, taken from reference TRBV15 and TRBJ1-5): DAMVIQNPRYQVTQFGKPVTLSCSQTLNHNVMYWYQQKSSQAPKLLFHYYDKDFNNEADTPDNFQSRRPNTSFCFLDIRSPGLGDTAMYLCATSRDTKIQPQHFGDGTRLSIL.

This clonotype was observed many times. The rearrangement uses TRBV29-1 and TRBJ2-6; no firm D call. CDR1 is SQVTM, CDR2 ANQGSEA, per germline. The V gene lost 4 bases and the J gene lost 0 bases, with 7 bases spanning the gap. This CDR3 has 14 amino acids. The CDR3 region is CSVAAFSGANVLTF. The CDR3, as DNA: TGCAGCGTTGCGGCGTTCTCTGGGGCCAACGTCCTGACTTTC.

This clonotype was observed once. In this CDR3 the conserved last residue, phenylalanine or tryptophan, is missing, so a read error is likely. This chain links TRBV7-9 with TRBJ2-2; D gene ambiguous. CDR3 length: 17 amino acids. CDR1 and CDR2 from the germline V gene are SEHNR and FQNEAQ (reference sequence). The V and J ends lost 7 bases and 2 bases respectively, with 20 bases between them. CDR3 bases: TGTGCCAGCACCAATCGACCGTCCTGGATTAACACCGGGGAGCTGTTTCTT. As protein: CASTNRPSWINTGELFL.

This clonotype was seen many times. This chain connects TRBV20-1 to TRBJ1-5; D not certain. Between the trimmed V and J ends, which lost 3 bases and 3 bases, there was a span of 9 bases. This CDR3 comprises 13 residues. Germline CDR1 DFQATT, CDR2 SNEGSKA (reference sequence). This chain's CDR3 is CSAREHNNQPQHF. The CDR3 DNA is TGCAGTGCTAGGGAACACAACAATCAGCCCCAGCATTTT.

This clonotype was seen ten or more times. The J gene is TRBJ2-5, the V gene TRBV3-1; D could derive from TRBD1 or TRBD2 (5 bases each). Germline assignment: CDR1 LGHDT and CDR2 YNNKEL (reference sequence). This CDR3 region has 14 residues. V shed 7 bases and J shed 5 bases, with 17 bases lying between them. The CDR3, as DNA: TGTGCCAGCACCAAAGGGGCTAGCCGGGAGACCCAGTACTTC. Its protein is CASTKGASRETQYF.

This clonotype has only a few counts. The chain has TRBV29-1 and TRBJ1-1, with D possibly matching TRBD1 (5 bases). The V gene's germline CDR1 is SQVTM and CDR2 ANQGSEA. The CDR3 contains 15 residues. The ends were cut back, 5 bases at V and 5 bases at J, with 21 bases in the middle. The CDR3 DNA is TGCAGCGTTATCACCCTAACGGGAGAGGGGACTGAAGCTTTCTTT. Translating gives CSVITLTGEGTEAFF.

This rearrangement joins TRBV7-6 to TRBJ1-4; TRBD1 might be the D (5 bases). Trimming took 5 bases from V and 7 from J, leaving 17 bases between them. Germline V gene sequence: CDR1 SGHVS, CDR2 FNYEAQ. The CDR3 contains 15 residues. The CDR3 protein is CASSAGRAGIEKLFF. DNA for the CDR3: TGTGCCAGCAGCGCAGGGCGGGCGGGGATTGAAAAACTGTTTTTT.

This clonotype has at least ten counts. DNA for the CDR3: TGTGCCAGCAGTTTCTACACTGAAGCTTTCTTT. It encodes CASSFYTEAFF. This chain connects TRBV12-3 or TRBV12-4 to TRBJ1-1; no reliable D call. V gave up 3 bases and J gave up 3 bases, with 2 bases separating them. The CDR3 is 11 residues long.

The sample holds many counts of this clonotype. This chain uses TRBV29-1 with TRBJ2-7; 11 bases fit TRBD2. J lost 0 bases, V lost 1 base, and 11 bases had no gene match. Germline-derived CDR1 and CDR2 are SQVTM and ANQGSEA. The CDR3 has 18 amino acids. The CDR3 here is CSVEVPGTSGRSSYEQYF. CDR3 DNA: TGCAGCGTTGAAGTACCCGGGACTAGCGGACGAAGCTCCTACGAGCAGTACTTC.

This clonotype has just a few counts. One junction end disagrees with the germline gene, perhaps due to a read error. V usage is TRBV10-3 and J usage is TRBJ1-5; D may be TRBD1 (6 bases). The CDR3 spans 16 residues. Germline V gene data show CDR1 as ENHRY and CDR2 as SYGVKD. CDR3 DNA: TGTGCCAGCAGTTACCTGACAGGACGATTCAATCAGCCCCAGCATTTT. Its translation is CASSYLTGRFNQPQHF.

This clonotype was counted between two and nine times. The rearrangement links TRBV9 to TRBJ1-2; TRBD1 matches at 7 bases. Germline V gives CDR1 SGDLS, CDR2 YYNGEE. Unmatched junction bases numbered 10, after V lost 5 bases and J lost 6 bases. The CDR3 contains 14 residues. The CDR3 DNA sequence: TGTGCCAGCAGAAGACAGGGAACGGTACATGGCTACACCTTC. Translating it yields CASRRQGTVHGYTF.

The chain carries TRBV14 and TRBJ2-7; 8 bases are a match to TRBD1. The CDR3 sequence is 14 residues long. Germline V gives CDR1 SGHDN, CDR2 FVKESK. Losses at the gene ends were 4 bases for V and 5 bases for J; bases not matched to a gene: 7. CDR3 in DNA: TGTGCCAGCAGCCTCGGACAGGGTCGGAACGAGCAGTACTTC. Residues: CASSLGQGRNEQYF.

Many counts were recorded for this clonotype. The J gene is TRBJ1-1, the V gene TRBV10-3; perhaps TRBD1 as D (5 bases). Deletions cut 3 bases from V and 0 bases from J, with 8 bases between. CDR3 size: 14 residues. Germline lookup yields CDR1 ENHRY and CDR2 SYGVKD. CDR3 coding DNA: TGTGCCATCAGTGACCAGACAGTGAACACTGAAGCTTTCTTT. Protein product: CAISDQTVNTEAFF.

The chain is built from TRBV15 and TRBJ2-5, with 9 nucleotides matching TRBD1. Germline CDR1 is LNHNV and CDR2 is YYDKDF (reference sequence). V gave up 0 bases and J gave up 9 bases; unmatched junction bases: 11. The CDR3 spans 16 residues. DNA for the CDR3: TGTGCCACCAGCAGAGACTTACAGGGGGCAAGTCAGCCCCAGTACTTC. This sequence encodes CATSRDLQGASQPQYF.

This clonotype was recorded once. The J gene is TRBJ1-6, the V gene TRBV27, with D hard to call. The CDR3 covers 15 residues. Germline V gives CDR1 MNHEY, CDR2 SMNVEV (reference sequence). Trimming left V 3 bases short and J 9 bases short, with 15 bases between. The CDR3 DNA is TGTGCCAGCAGTTTCGGGAGGTATCCGGCTTCACCCCTCCACTTT. This gives the protein CASSFGRYPASPLHF.

This clonotype was seen a handful of times. The gene calls are TRBV9 and TRBJ1-1; 7 bases line up with TRBD1. After removal of 3 bases from V and 1 base from J, the junction contained 3 bases not matched to a gene. Germline V lookup: CDR1 SGDLS, CDR2 YYNGEE. This CDR3 is 14 amino acids long. The CDR3 here is CASSAGTANTEAFF. The CDR3 nucleotides are TGTGCCAGCAGCGCCGGGACAGCGAACACTGAAGCTTTCTTT. Complete variable domain (other parts from reference TRBV9 and TRBJ1-1): DSGVTQTPKHLITATGQRVTLRCSPRSGDLSVYWYQQSLDQGLQFLIQYYNGEERAKGNILERFSAQQFPDLHSELNLSSLELGDSALYFCASSAGTANTEAFFGQGTRLTVV.

There are a few counts of this clonotype. This may come from a read error, since a much larger clone is one base off. This chain links TRBV5-5 with TRBJ1-2; D is ambiguous. In germline, CDR1 is SGHKS, CDR2 YYEKEE (reference sequence). CDR3 length: 13 amino acids. The CDR3 here is CASSDILFYSYTF. CDR3 DNA sequence: TGTGCCAGCAGCGATATACTGTTCTATAGCTACACCTTC.

The chain employs TRBV7-2 and TRBJ2-7, with D possibly called TRBD1 or TRBD2 (5 bases each). This CDR3 has 14 residues. Trimming took off 1 base at V and 3 bases at J, with 10 bases between the two ends. The germline V gene encodes CDR1 SGHTA and CDR2 FQGNSA. CDR3 amino acids: CASSLEGEFYEQYF. The CDR3 DNA sequence: TGTGCCAGCAGCTTAGAAGGGGAGTTCTACGAGCAGTACTTC.

The chain recombines TRBV7-9 with TRBJ2-7; 12 bases match TRBD2. Germline values: CDR1 SEHNR, CDR2 FQNEAQ (reference sequence). This CDR3 contains 18 residues. V lost 5 bases and J lost 3; bases outside the gene matches: 14. CDR3 sequence: CASSPRTSGERGVYEQYF. CDR3 bases: TGTGCCAGCAGCCCGAGGACTAGCGGGGAGAGAGGGGTCTACGAGCAGTACTTC.

This clonotype was seen a handful of times. This rearrangement joins TRBV9 to TRBJ2-7; a weak D match, TRBD2 (6 bases). From germline, CDR1 is SGDLS and CDR2 YYNGEE. This CDR3 spans 12 amino acids. V dropped 0 bases and J dropped 5 bases, with 6 bases sitting between them. The CDR3 nucleotides are TGTGCCAGCAGCGTAGCGGGAGACGAGCAGTACTTC. Amino acid sequence: CASSVAGDEQYF.